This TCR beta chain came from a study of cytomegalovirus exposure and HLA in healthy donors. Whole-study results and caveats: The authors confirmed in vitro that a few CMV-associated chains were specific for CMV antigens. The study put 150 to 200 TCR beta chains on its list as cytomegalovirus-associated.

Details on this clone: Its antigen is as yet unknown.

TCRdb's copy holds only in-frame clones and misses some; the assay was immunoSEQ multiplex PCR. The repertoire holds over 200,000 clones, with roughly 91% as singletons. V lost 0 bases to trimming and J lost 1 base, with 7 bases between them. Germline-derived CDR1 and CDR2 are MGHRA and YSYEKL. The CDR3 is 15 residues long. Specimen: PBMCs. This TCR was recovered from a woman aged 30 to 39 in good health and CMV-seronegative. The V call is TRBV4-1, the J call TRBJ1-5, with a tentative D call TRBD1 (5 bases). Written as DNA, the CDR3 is TGCGCCAGCAGCCAAGACTGGGGCAGCAATCAGCCCCAGCATTTT. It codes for CASSQDWGSNQPQHF.